This T cell receptor (beta chain) appears in the sequencing data of a study of T cell responses to AZD1222 COVID-19 vaccine (dated by TCRdb to the early 2020s). Regarding the study in general: AZD1222 recipients with second doses at about 4 weeks or about 12 weeks were pooled, because spike-specific TCR depth and breadth did not differ between schedules. A total of 230 to 250 trial participants underwent TCR sequencing, of whom 200 to 220 received two doses of AZD1222 and about 26 received two doses of the MenACWY control vaccine. Enrollment into the trials was organized by age into subgroups of 18-55, 56-69 and 70-plus years, and those subgroups contained roughly 140, 27 and 60 TCR-sequenced participants, respectively. General findings and caveats noted by the study authors: The vaccine-associated CD4 TCRs covered the entire spike protein, and the dominant responses fell in regions 160-218 and 743-854. The 56-69-year group was small, and its depth increase did not reach significance, likely because of low power. Conclusions about previously exposed vaccinees were limited because only six AZD1222 recipients were SARS-CoV-2 seropositive at baseline. After two AZD1222 doses, spike-specific TCR breadth and depth were significantly higher than at day 0 and than in MenACWY recipients. Because no day 14 peak-response samples were available, repertoires were characterized only after the peak T cell response. Reportedly, close to half of the unique spike-specific TCRs recognized epitopes lying outside the regions that are mutated in the B.1.351 and B.1.1.7 variants. Participants were mostly white British, with more females than males. The authors suggested clonal diversity may have been underestimated.

Regarding this clone: Its antigen is currently not known. No much larger clone is present one base from it, and per-base qualities are unavailable.

Its CDR3 holds 17 amino acids, cysteine through phenylalanine. Only the CDR3 portion is preserved as DNA: 51 bases, with reading frame beginning at the first base. V is clipped by 4 bases and J by 4 bases, and the sequence between their germline boundaries is 23 bases long. As encoded in the germline V gene, CDR1 is SGHRS while CDR2 is YFSETQ. The sample's time point label, decoded: baseline before first vaccination. Vaccinee samples came from UK trials COV001 and COV002, including a single-blind randomized controlled phase 2/3 trial of AZD1222 (ChAdOx1 nCoV-19) in healthy adults. Trial participant PBMC samples were collected at day 0 and day 28 after the second dose for TCRbeta chain sequencing. The CDR3 regions of human TCRbeta chains were analyzed by immunosequencing. The authors' pipeline ran thus. Repertoire TCRs were matched against a reference library of SARS-CoV-2-specific TCRs generated with the MIRA antigen-specificity platform. Breadth meant the fraction of unique TCRs that were SARS-CoV-2-associated, whereas depth meant the fraction of total T cells that were SARS-CoV-2-associated. Using the MIRA data, every spike-specific TCR was mapped to the spike region that the TCR reacted to and assigned to either a CD4 or a CD8 class. Log10-transformed breadth and depth values were compared by one-way ANOVA with Sidak's multiple comparisons tests. The source is immuneACCESS, and TCRdb retained only in-frame sequences with V and J called. Part of the clones is not carried over; for the studies checked, unresolved V genes explain less than half of this, and the remainder is unexplained. V, J and clone size are taken as reported in that table, and D and trimming were inferred from the DNA itself. The sample yields around 100,000 clones; around 87% were counted once. Roughly 3% of the sample comes from the top ten.

The material was peripheral blood, obtained on day 0 of AZD1222 vaccination. The sequence derives from an adult in good health. Recombination connected TRBV5-1 to TRBJ1-1, with the identity of the D gene unclear. The DNA is as follows: TGCGCCAGCAGCCCCCGGTGGGCTGCGGGAAGGTTCACTGAAGCTTTCTTT. This encodes CASSPRWAAGRFTEAFF.